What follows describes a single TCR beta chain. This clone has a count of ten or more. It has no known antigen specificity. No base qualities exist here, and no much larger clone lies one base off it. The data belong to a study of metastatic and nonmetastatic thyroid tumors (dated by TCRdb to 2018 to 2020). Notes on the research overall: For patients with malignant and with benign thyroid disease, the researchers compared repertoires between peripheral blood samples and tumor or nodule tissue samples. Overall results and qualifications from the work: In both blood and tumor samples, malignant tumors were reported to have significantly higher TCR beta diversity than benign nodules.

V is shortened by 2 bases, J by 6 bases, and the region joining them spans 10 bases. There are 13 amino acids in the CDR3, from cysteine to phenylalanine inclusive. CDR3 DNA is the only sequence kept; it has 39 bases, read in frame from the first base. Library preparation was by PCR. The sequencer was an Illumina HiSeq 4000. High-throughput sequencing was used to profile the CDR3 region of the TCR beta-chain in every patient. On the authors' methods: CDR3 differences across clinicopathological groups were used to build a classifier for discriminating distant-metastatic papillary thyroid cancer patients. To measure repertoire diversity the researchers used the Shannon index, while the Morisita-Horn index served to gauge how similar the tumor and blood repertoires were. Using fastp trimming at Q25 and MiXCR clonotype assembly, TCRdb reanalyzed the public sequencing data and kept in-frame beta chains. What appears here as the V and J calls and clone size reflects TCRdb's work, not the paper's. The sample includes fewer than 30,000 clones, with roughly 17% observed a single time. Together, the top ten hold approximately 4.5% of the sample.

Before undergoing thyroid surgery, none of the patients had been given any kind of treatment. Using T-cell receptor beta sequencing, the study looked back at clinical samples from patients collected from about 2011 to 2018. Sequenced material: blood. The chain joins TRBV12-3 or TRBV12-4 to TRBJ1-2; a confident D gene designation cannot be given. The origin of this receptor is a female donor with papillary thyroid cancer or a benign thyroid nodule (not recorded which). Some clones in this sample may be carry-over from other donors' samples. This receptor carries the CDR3 CASSLKRFNGYTF. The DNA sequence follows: TGTGCCAGCAGTTTAAAGAGATTCAATGGCTACACCTTC.